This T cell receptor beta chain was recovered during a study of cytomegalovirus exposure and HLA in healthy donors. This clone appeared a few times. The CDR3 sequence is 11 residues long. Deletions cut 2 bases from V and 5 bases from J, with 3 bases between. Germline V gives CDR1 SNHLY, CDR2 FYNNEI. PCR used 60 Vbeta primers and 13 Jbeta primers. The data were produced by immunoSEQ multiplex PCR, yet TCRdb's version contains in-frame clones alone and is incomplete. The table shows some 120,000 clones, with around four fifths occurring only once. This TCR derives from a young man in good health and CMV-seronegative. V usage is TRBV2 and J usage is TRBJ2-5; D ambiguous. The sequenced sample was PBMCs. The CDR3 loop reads CASSELETQYF. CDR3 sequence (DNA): TGTGCCAGCAGTGAACTGGAGACCCAGTACTTC.